Below are 3 T cell receptor beta chains sequenced from a single sample in a study of blood T cell repertoires in COVID-19. Here immunoSEQ multiplex PCR was the method, and the copy in TCRdb shows in-frame clones only, minus some. The sample records fewer than 150,000 clones, 70% to 80% being singletons. The sample consisted of peripheral blood. The receptor source for this set is a man in his fifties with acute or convalescent COVID-19.

The V gene is TRBV5-1, the J gene TRBJ1-1, with a possible D match to TRBD1 (6 bases). Germline lookup yields CDR1 SGHRS and CDR2 YFSETQ. Trimming took off 2 bases at V and 0 bases at J, with 8 bases between the two ends. This CDR3 has 14 residues. Written as DNA, the CDR3 is TGCGCCAGCAGCTTAACAGGGATGAACACTGAAGCTTTCTTT. Translated, it gives CASSLTGMNTEAFF. Drawing the rest from reference TRBV5-1 and TRBJ1-1, the complete variable domain is KAGVTQTPRYLIKTRGQQVTLSCSPISGHRSVSWYQQTPGQGLQFLFEYFSETQRNKGNFPGRFSGRQFSNSRSEMNVSTLELGDSALYLCASSLTGMNTEAFFGQGTRLTVV.

There are a few counts of this clone. The chain employs TRBV28 and TRBJ2-7, with 9 bases that match TRBD1. V shed 6 bases, J shed 6 bases, and the junction held 12 bases outside the gene matches. CDR1 is MDHEN and CDR2 is SYDVKM in the germline V gene. There are 15 residues in the CDR3. Here the CDR3 reads CASRHSGTGLGEQYF. The CDR3 DNA is TGTGCCAGCAGGCACTCCGGGACAGGGTTGGGCGAGCAGTACTTC.

This chain links TRBV7-2 with TRBJ1-2; tentative D call: TRBD1 (5 bases). The CDR3 runs to 18 residues. V lost 1 base and J 4 bases, leaving 22 bases between the germline ends. Germline V CDR1 and CDR2: SGHTA, FQGNSA. This CDR3 is CASSLEFIMSGPFYGYTF. The CDR3 bases are TGTGCCAGCAGCTTAGAATTCATAATGTCAGGGCCCTTCTATGGCTACACCTTC.